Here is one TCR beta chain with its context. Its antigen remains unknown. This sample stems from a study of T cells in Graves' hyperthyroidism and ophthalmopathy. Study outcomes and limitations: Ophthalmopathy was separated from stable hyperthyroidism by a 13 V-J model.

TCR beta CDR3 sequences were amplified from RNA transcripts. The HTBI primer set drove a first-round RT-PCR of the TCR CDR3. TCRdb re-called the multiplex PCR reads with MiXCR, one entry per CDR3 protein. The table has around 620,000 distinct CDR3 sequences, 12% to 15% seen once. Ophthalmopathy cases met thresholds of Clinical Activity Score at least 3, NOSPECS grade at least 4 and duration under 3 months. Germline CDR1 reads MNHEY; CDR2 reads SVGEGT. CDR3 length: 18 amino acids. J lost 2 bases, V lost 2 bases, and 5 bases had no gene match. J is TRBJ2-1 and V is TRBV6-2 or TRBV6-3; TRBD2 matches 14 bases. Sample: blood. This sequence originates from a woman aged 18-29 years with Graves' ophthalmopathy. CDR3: CASSYRGLAGGPYNEQFF. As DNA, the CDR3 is TGTGCCAGCAGTTACCGAGGACTAGCGGGAGGTCCCTACAATGAGCAGTTCTTC.